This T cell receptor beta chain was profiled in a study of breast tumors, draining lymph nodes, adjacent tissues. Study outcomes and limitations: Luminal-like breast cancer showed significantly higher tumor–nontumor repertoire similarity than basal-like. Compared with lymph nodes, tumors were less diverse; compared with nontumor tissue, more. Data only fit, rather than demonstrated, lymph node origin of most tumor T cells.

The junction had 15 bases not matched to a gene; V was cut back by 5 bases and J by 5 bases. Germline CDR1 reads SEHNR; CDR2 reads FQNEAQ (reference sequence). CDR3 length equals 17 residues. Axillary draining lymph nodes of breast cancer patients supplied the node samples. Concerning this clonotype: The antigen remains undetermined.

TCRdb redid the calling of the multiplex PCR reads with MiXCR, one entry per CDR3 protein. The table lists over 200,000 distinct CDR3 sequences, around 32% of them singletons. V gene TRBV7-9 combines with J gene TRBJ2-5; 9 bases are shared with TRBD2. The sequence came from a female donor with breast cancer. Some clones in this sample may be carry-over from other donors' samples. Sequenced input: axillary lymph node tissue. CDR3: CASSTLAGLNTGETQYF. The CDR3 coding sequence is TGTGCCAGCAGCACCCTAGCGGGATTAAACACCGGGGAGACCCAGTACTTC.